The subject of this entry is one T cell receptor (beta chain). Each cDNA got a UMI-containing oligo ligated at its 3' end. First-round PCR used three to five cycles and beta primers RC1.1 and RC1.2 covering TRBC1 and TRBC2. TCRdb used MiXCR to reprocess the UMI-ligation and nested PCR reads, holding one entry per CDR3 protein. The table includes approximately 41,000 distinct CDR3 sequences, 15% to 20% detected once. The source of the sample is a study of quantifying T cell responses using KT2 cells. Across the whole study: TCR alpha and beta constant-region primers primed reverse transcription of RNA.

Germline V gives CDR1 SGHTA, CDR2 FQGNSA. This CDR3 region has 14 residues. Trimming at V came to 1 base and at J to 7 bases, leaving 5 bases not matched to a gene. Sequencing was done on a sample of PBMCs spiked with cells of the T cell clone KT2. The J gene is TRBJ1-2, the V gene TRBV7-2; 8 nucleotides align to TRBD1. The clonotype was recovered from a human donor. The CDR3 DNA is TGTGCCAGCAGCTTAGGAGGACAGGGCAGTGGCTACACCTTC. Amino acid sequence: CASSLGGQGSGYTF.